The entry below describes one TCR beta chain. The sample is drawn from a study of blood T cell repertoires in COVID-19. About the study: PBMCs, B-cell-depleted T cells, or T cells provided the cDNA or gDNA that made up the material.

The germline CDR1 and CDR2 sequences are SGDLS and YYNGEE. The V gene lost 4 bases and the J gene lost 0 bases, with 17 bases spanning the gap. CDR3 length equals 17 residues. Original data processing: Using reference gene primer amplification, nucleated cell counts were estimated. Sequenced by immunoSEQ multiplex PCR; TCRdb stores in-frame clones only, minus some. The V and J calls and clone size come from that table; D and trimming were worked out from the DNA. This table holds 90,000 to 140,000 clones, 81% found once. The genes are TRBV9 and TRBJ1-3; tentatively, D is TRBD1 (5 bases). Material for sequencing was peripheral blood. The receptor comes from a man older than 75 with acute or convalescent COVID-19. CDR3 DNA sequence: TGTGCCAGCAGCCCGCGGCCGCCCGGGGGCTCTGGAAACACCATATATTTT. This codes for CASSPRPPGGSGNTIYF. Filled out from reference TRBV9 and TRBJ1-3, the complete variable domain reads DSGVTQTPKHLITATGQRVTLRCSPRSGDLSVYWYQQSLDQGLQFLIQYYNGEERAKGNILERFSAQQFPDLHSELNLSSLELGDSALYFCASSPRPPGGSGNTIYFGEGSWLTVV.